This T cell receptor (beta chain) emerged from a study of cytomegalovirus exposure and HLA in healthy donors. Study-wide points: Among TCR beta chains, those listed as cytomegalovirus-associated numbered under 200. Researchers reported from a later analysis that most CMV-associated TCR beta chains appeared HLA-restricted. As a later analysis showed, a missense DCLRE1C variant was linked to trimming of TCR beta V- and J-genes.

CDR3 length: 16 amino acids. Between the trimmed V and J ends, which lost 4 bases and 0 bases, there was a span of 16 bases. Germline CDR1 LGHNA, CDR2 YSLEER. Worth noting for this clone: Antigen specificity is unknown.

60 Vbeta and 13 Jbeta primers were used in PCR. In the source study's methods: In a later analysis, of around 85 million unique beta chains, roughly 9.9 million appeared in at least two donors. The table came from immunoSEQ multiplex PCR; TCRdb's copy has only in-frame clones and leaves some out. V, J and clone size reflect that table, while D and trimming were determined from the DNA. The data show approximately 110,000 clones, under 85% seen once. The chain uses TRBV4-3 and TRBJ2-7, with a weak D call TRBD2 (6 bases). The clonotype originates from a man aged 35 to 55 in good health and CMV-seronegative. The sample taken for sequencing was PBMCs. CDR3 coding DNA: TGCGCCAGCAGCCCCTCAGGCGGGGTCCTCTCCTACGAGCAGTACTTC. It yields the protein CASSPSGGVLSYEQYF.